A single sample gave rise to the 2 T cell receptor beta chains below, sequenced in a study of OX40 agonist ivuxolimab in advanced cancers. Clones were read by immunoSEQ multiplex PCR, and TCRdb kept only the in-frame ones, dropping some. This table holds over 55,000 clones, 90% to 95% found once. The sample was CD4+ or CD8+ T cells sorted from blood, taken in a trial of the OX40 agonist ivuxolimab. These receptors all stem from an adult with an advanced solid tumor such as melanoma, head and neck, liver or kidney cancer.

The chain employs TRBV7-2 and TRBJ2-7, with 12 positions matching TRBD2. CDR1 SGHTA and CDR2 FQGNSA come from the germline V gene. This CDR3 spans 16 amino acids. V lost 1 base, J lost 5 bases, and 6 bases stayed unmatched. CDR3 in DNA: TGTGCCAGCAGCTTAGGGGCTAGCGGGGGGGCCCACGAGCAGTACTTC. Translating gives CASSLGASGGAHEQYF.

The V and J genes are TRBV25-1 and TRBJ2-1; D gene ambiguous. The CDR3 sequence is 14 residues long. V lost 6 bases and J 5 bases, leaving 14 bases between the germline ends. In germline, CDR1 is MGHDK, CDR2 SYGVNS. The CDR3 loop reads CASSHSGFHNEQFF. The CDR3 DNA sequence: TGTGCCAGCAGCCACTCCGGGTTTCACAATGAGCAGTTCTTC.